This TCR beta chain was observed in a study of blood T cell repertoires in COVID-19. Study background: Sites across the United States, Italy and Spain contributed samples from acute and convalescent COVID-19. PBMCs, B-cell-depleted T cells, or T cells provided the cDNA or gDNA that made up the material.

TCRdb's copy holds only in-frame clones and misses some; the assay was immunoSEQ multiplex PCR. The sample shows about 58,000 clones, around 79% of them seen only once. Germline V gene lookup returns CDR1 SNHLY and CDR2 FYNNEI. V lost 7 bases to trimming and J lost 4 bases; unmatched junction nucleotides: 10. The CDR3 contains 14 residues. This clone occurred a few times. The V and J genes are TRBV2 and TRBJ2-7; TRBD1 agrees at 7 bases. The source of this sequence is a human donor in a cohort sampled during active COVID-19. The sample consisted of peripheral blood. The CDR3 reads CASILTGRGYEQYF. CDR3 sequence (DNA): TGTGCCAGCATTCTGACAGGGCGTGGGTACGAGCAGTACTTC.